The entry that follows covers one T cell receptor beta chain sequence. As yet, its antigen is unknown. The length of the CDR3 is 13 residues. CDR1 and CDR2 from the germline V gene are LNHNV and YYDKDF (reference sequence). This entry is derived from a study of CXCR3-negative and CXCR3-positive naive CD8 T cells. Study-wide findings and caveats: CXCR3-positive naive cells had TRB CDR3s that were more hydrophobic than CXCR3-negative naive cells had.

cDNA libraries for TRB were generated by 5' RACE incorporating UMI labels. For each CDR3 protein, TCRdb gives one entry from its re-call of the 5' RACE reads, without DNA. There are about 89,000 distinct CDR3 sequences in the sample, with 0.5% to 0.55% held by the top ten. This receptor was identified in a human donor in good health. Some clones in this sample may be carry-over from other donors' samples. Material for sequencing was naive CXCR3+ CD8+ T cells from blood. The subset denotes: CD45RO-CCR7+CD27+CD95- naive CD8+ T cells expressing CXCR3 (TNR3+). The chain recombines TRBV15 with TRBJ1-1. CDR3 residues: CATAGEMNTEAFF.